The entry below gives a single T cell receptor (beta chain) sequence along with its context. This clone came up a few times. The antigen it binds to is not known. No base quality information exists; no much larger clone differs at one position. TCRbeta CDR3 regions were amplified from genomic DNA by means of the immunoSEQ Assay, a bias-controlled multiplex PCR. The source study handled its data this way. The number of nucleated cells in each sample was estimated by amplification of reference gene primers within the assay. To quantify the absolute abundance of each unique TCRbeta CDR3 rearrangement, sequence reads were collapsed and filtered. For each sample, productive Simpson clonality was calculated as the square root of Simpson's diversity index over productive rearrangements. This is the immuneACCESS table as TCRdb keeps it, with only in-frame sequences that have V and J called. A part of the clones is gone; compared with another copy, unresolved V genes explain less than half, and the rest is unexplained. V and J calls and clone size are those listed in that table; D and trimming were worked out from the DNA. The sample yields under 300,000 clones; roughly 88% were counted once. The ten largest clones take up around 2% of the sample.

From its cysteine to its phenylalanine, the CDR3 spans 15 amino acids. Only CDR3 DNA is held: 45 bases, read in frame from base 1. Taken from the germline V gene, the CDR1 and CDR2 loops are MNHEY and SVGEGT. Ends trimmed: V by 6 bases, J by 1 base; bases unmatched to a gene: 8. The data stem from a study of blood T cell repertoires in COVID-19 (TCRdb year 2020). About the study as a whole: Samples from collaborators originated in the United States, Italy and Spain and spanned both the acute and convalescent phases of COVID-19. Where HLA class I and class II types were available, the types were taken from metadata supplied by the sample provider, not from assay-based typing. The repertoires were released in a freely available public database intended as a resource for research on the immune response to SARS-CoV-2. The prospective study material was composed of cDNA or gDNA derived from T cells, B-cell-depleted T cells, or PBMCs. The sample metadata nearly always contained a de-identified subject ID, COVID-19 status, age in years and sex. Samples were obtained from the ongoing ImmuneRACE study (first 160 participants) and from 1,254 subjects provided by 6 global collaborators. Deeply sampled blood TCRbeta repertoires from subjects exposed to, actively infected with, or recovered from COVID-19 were included in the dataset. What the work shows at the level of the full study, not this receptor alone: The amount of clinical and demographic metadata varied by source and participant and was provided uncurated.

A second Seattle source provided samples from volunteer blood donors who had recovered from COVID-19. Collaborating institutions collected whole blood in K2EDTA tubes following their own protocols. For TCRbeta analysis, collaborators shipped samples in one of three forms: frozen whole blood, isolated PBMCs, or DNA extracted from either of those sample types. Sequenced material: peripheral blood. This receptor was taken from a man aged 40-49 years who had recovered from COVID-19. The chain is made from TRBV6-2 or TRBV6-3 and TRBJ2-7; the junction holds 8 bases that match TRBD2. CDR3 loop: CASSESGGGSYEQYF. The sequence in DNA is TGTGCCAGCAGCGAGAGCGGGGGAGGGTCCTACGAGCAGTACTTC.